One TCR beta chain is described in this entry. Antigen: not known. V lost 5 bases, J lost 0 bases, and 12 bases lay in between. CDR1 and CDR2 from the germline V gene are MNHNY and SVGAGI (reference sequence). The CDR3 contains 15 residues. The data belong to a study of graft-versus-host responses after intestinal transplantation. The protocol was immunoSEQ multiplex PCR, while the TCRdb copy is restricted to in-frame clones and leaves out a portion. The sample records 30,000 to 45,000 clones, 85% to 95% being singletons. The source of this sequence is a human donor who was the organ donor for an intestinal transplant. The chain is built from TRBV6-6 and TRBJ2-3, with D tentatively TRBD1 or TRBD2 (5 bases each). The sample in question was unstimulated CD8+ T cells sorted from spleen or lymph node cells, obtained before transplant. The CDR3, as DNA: TGTGCCAGCAGTACCGGGACGCCTAGCACAGATACGCAGTATTTT. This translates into CASSTGTPSTDTQYF.